This T cell receptor beta chain was recorded in a study of T-cell memory formation after mild COVID-19. Study overall: TCR clustering was largely donor specific.

Concerning this clonotype: The antigen remains unidentified.

Constant-segment-primed 5'RACE gave TCR alpha and TCR beta cDNA libraries with sample barcodes and UMIs. TCRdb reprocessed the 5' RACE reads via MiXCR and lists one record per CDR3 protein. The data hold under 600,000 distinct CDR3 sequences, with about 20% observed a single time. General observations from the study: CD4/CD8 balance held among clones contracting day 15 to 85, and later expanders leaned CD4+.

The CDR3 totals 15 residues. Trimming removed 5 bases from V and 6 bases from J, with 18 bases in between. CDR1 and CDR2 from the germline V gene are SGHTA and FQGTGA. The source of this sequence is an adult woman who had mild COVID-19 (a few samples of this study predate the infection). Cell type and time point are not known. The V gene is TRBV7-3, the J gene TRBJ2-3; D might be TRBD2 (6 bases). What was sequenced was PBMCs or a T cell subset sorted from them (not recorded which). The CDR3 sequence is CASSKSPGGWDTQYF. CDR3 nucleotide sequence: TGTGCCAGCAGCAAAAGTCCCGGAGGGTGGGATACGCAGTATTTT.